These 29 T cell receptor beta chains came from one sample sequenced in a study of blood T cell repertoires in COVID-19 (dated by TCRdb to 2018 to 2021). The method was the immunoSEQ multiplex PCR assay. TCRdb's version of the immuneACCESS table is confined to in-frame rearrangements and falls short of the full clone set. An unresolved V gene accounts for under half of the shortfall where checked; the remainder is of unknown origin. This sample comprises under 60,000 clones, 80% to 90% of them detected only once. Around 1.6% of the sample is taken by the ten largest. Material for sequencing was peripheral blood. The receptors were sampled from a man in his sixties with acute or convalescent COVID-19.

The chain carries TRBV3-1 (or the pseudogene TRBV3-2) and TRBJ2-2; 12 bases are shared with TRBD2. Trimming removed 1 base from V and 4 bases from J; junction bases left unmatched: 7. The CDR3 extends over 18 amino acids. CDR1 LGHDT and CDR2 YNNKEL come from the germline V gene (reference sequence). CDR3 residues: CASSQGLAGGLGTGELFF. CDR3 coding DNA: TGTGCCAGCAGCCAAGGTCTAGCGGGGGGGCTAGGCACCGGGGAGCTGTTTTTT.

CDR3 region: CAWSVQGKGRNQPQHF. The DNA of the CDR3 is TGTGCCTGGAGTGTACAGGGTAAGGGGCGCAATCAGCCCCAGCATTTT. The chain couples TRBV30 to TRBJ1-5; D possibly corresponds to TRBD1 (6 bases). Germline lookup yields CDR1 GTSNPN and CDR2 SVGIG (reference sequence). V lost 0 bases to trimming and J lost 2 bases, with 14 bases between them. The CDR3 length is 16 residues.

V is TRBV6-5 and J is TRBJ1-1, with TRBD1 matching over 7 bases. The CDR3 is 12 amino acids. CDR1 is MNHEY, CDR2 SVGAGI, per germline. The V segment lost 8 bases and the J segment 6 bases; nucleotides outside the gene matches: 6. Written as DNA, the CDR3 is TGTGCCAGCGCCTTCGGACAGGCTGAAGCTTTCTTT. Translation gives CASAFGQAEAFF.

J is TRBJ1-4 and V is TRBV18, with no clear D. Per germline, CDR1 KGHSH and CDR2 LQKENI. V lost 4 bases and J 6 bases, leaving 15 bases between the germline ends. This CDR3 contains 15 residues. The CDR3 DNA reads as TGTGCCAGCTCACTCCCGGGAGGCCTTGATGAAAAACTGTTTTTT. Its translation: CASSLPGGLDEKLFF.

This chain joins TRBV5-1 and TRBJ1-1, with D maybe TRBD1 (5 bases). V lost 1 base to trimming and J lost 0 bases, with 7 bases between them. CDR3 length: 14 residues. Looked up from germline, CDR1 is SGHRS and CDR2 is YFSETQ. The CDR3 DNA is TGCGCCAGCAGCTTGACGACAGTGAACACTGAAGCTTTCTTT. Translating gives CASSLTTVNTEAFF.

This clone was counted a single time. The J gene is TRBJ2-7, the V gene TRBV6-5, with unresolved D. V dropped 2 bases and J dropped 5 bases, with 13 bases sitting between them. The germline CDR1 and CDR2 sequences are MNHEY and SVGAGI. The CDR3 consists of 14 residues. In nucleotides, the CDR3 is TGTGCCAGCAGTTACGCACCATCAGGCGACGAGCAGTACTTC. Residues: CASSYAPSGDEQYF.

The chain employs TRBV6-5 and TRBJ1-1; 7 bases map to TRBD1. Losses at the gene ends were 6 bases for V and 1 base for J; bases not matched to a gene: 2. In germline, CDR1 is MNHEY, CDR2 SVGAGI. The CDR3 spans 13 residues. The CDR3 nucleotides read TGTGCCAGCAGGGGACAGCGGAACACTGAAGCTTTCTTT. It is translated as CASRGQRNTEAFF.

The J gene is TRBJ1-4, the V gene TRBV5-6; the match to TRBD1 covers 7 bases. This CDR3 is built from 16 residues. V gave up 3 bases and J gave up 2 bases; unmatched junction bases: 7. Per germline, CDR1 SGHDT and CDR2 YYEEEE. The CDR3 nucleotides read TGTGCCAGCAGCTACAACAGGGGCTTGACTAATGAAAAACTGTTTTTT. Translated: CASSYNRGLTNEKLFF.

V gene TRBV5-6 combines with J gene TRBJ2-5, with 7 positions matching TRBD1. CDR1 and CDR2 (germline): SGHDT, YYEEEE. There are 14 residues in the CDR3. V dropped 2 bases and J dropped 3; count of bases not matched to a gene: 4. The CDR3 loop reads CASSFRDREETQYF. The DNA for the CDR3 is TGTGCCAGCAGCTTCCGGGACAGAGAAGAGACCCAGTACTTC.

J is TRBJ1-1 and V is TRBV2; D is uncertain. Trimming stripped 6 bases from V and 10 bases from J, with 9 bases between. The CDR3 is 10 amino acids. Germline V CDR1 and CDR2: SNHLY, FYNNEI. CDR3 DNA sequence: TGTGCCAGCAGGCAACTCGCAGCTTTCTTT. This encodes CASRQLAAFF.

This clone came up once. V gene TRBV5-5 combines with J gene TRBJ2-7; a possible D gene is TRBD1 (6 bases). The V and J ends lost 4 bases and 6 bases respectively, with 14 bases between them. This CDR3 spans 13 amino acids. Germline V gives CDR1 SGHKS, CDR2 YYEKEE (reference sequence). CDR3 DNA sequence: TGTGCCAGCAGCCCCGACAGGTCCATCGAGCAGTACTTC. Protein product: CASSPDRSIEQYF.

On this clone: A junction boundary mismatches the germline segment, possibly from a read error. The chain joins TRBV18 to TRBJ1-1; D not resolved. The CDR3 is made up of 15 amino acids. Germline CDR1 is KGHSH and CDR2 is LQKENI. CDR3 sequence (DNA): TGTGCCAGCTCAGGCTATGGAGGGCTGAACTCTGAAGCTTTCTTT. Its translation is CASSGYGGLNSEAFF. The full variable domain, in which reference TRBV18 and TRBJ1-1 provide the parts outside the CDR3, is NAGVMQNPRHLVRRRGQEARLRCSPMKGHSHVYWYRQLPEEGLKFMVYLQKENIIDESGMPKERFSAEFPKEGPSILRIQQVVRGDSAAYFCASSGYGGLNSEAFFGQGTRLTVV.

V is TRBV5-6 and J is TRBJ1-6; 7 positions agree with TRBD1. The CDR3 runs to 16 residues. Per germline, CDR1 SGHDT and CDR2 YYEEEE. V shed 2 bases and J 0 bases; nucleotides not matched to a gene: 2. The DNA for the CDR3 is TGTGCCAGCAGCTTAGGGGGCCGCTCCTATAATTCACCCCTCCACTTT. Translation gives CASSLGGRSYNSPLHF.

The V call is TRBV15, the J call TRBJ2-2; 7 bases align to TRBD1. Trimming at V came to 3 bases and at J to 0 bases, leaving 4 bases not matched to a gene. CDR1 is LNHNV and CDR2 is YYDKDF in the germline V gene (reference sequence). The CDR3 extends over 16 amino acids. CDR3 in DNA: TGTGCCACCAGCAGCGCCCAGGGGGCGAACACCGGGGAGCTGTTTTTT. Its protein product is CATSSAQGANTGELFF.

There are a few counts of this clone. This chain uses TRBV14 with TRBJ2-2; TRBD1 matches at 7 bases. The J segment lost 5 bases and the V segment lost 4 bases, leaving 7 bases of the junction unmatched. CDR3 length equals 15 residues. CDR1 SGHDN and CDR2 FVKESK come from the germline V gene. CDR3 loop: CASSPRLTGTGELFF. The CDR3 DNA reads as TGTGCCAGCAGCCCTCGCTTGACAGGGACCGGGGAGCTGTTTTTT.

The chain combines TRBV30 with TRBJ1-4, with D perhaps matching TRBD1 (6 bases). The V end was cut by 2 bases, the J end by 8 bases, with 12 bases between. The CDR3 extends over 13 amino acids. Germline V lookup: CDR1 GTSNPN, CDR2 SVGIG (reference sequence). The chain's CDR3 is CAWSLNRVEKLFF. The DNA of the CDR3 is TGTGCCTGGAGTCTTAACAGGGTGGAAAAACTGTTTTTT.

This clone was recorded once. The CDR3 is CASSSGTGLYTDTQYF. The CDR3 DNA follows: TGTGCCAGCAGTTCAGGGACAGGACTCTACACAGATACGCAGTATTTT. The rearrangement links TRBV6-5 to TRBJ2-3; 8 nucleotides agree with TRBD1. Losses at the gene ends were 4 bases for V and 2 bases for J; bases not matched to a gene: 8. CDR3 length equals 16 residues. Germline V gene lookup returns CDR1 MNHEY and CDR2 SVGAGI.

The chain has TRBV12-3 or TRBV12-4 and TRBJ2-1; 9 nucleotides line up with TRBD1. V lost 5 bases and J lost 14; bases outside the gene matches: 4. This CDR3 comprises 11 residues. CDR3 sequence (DNA): TGTGCCAGCAGTCCTGGGACAGGGAAGTTCTTC. It encodes CASSPGTGKFF.

The rearrangement joins TRBV12-5 to TRBJ2-1; TRBD2 matches at 12 bases. CDR1 and CDR2 (germline): LGHNT, FRNRAP. Trimming removed 7 bases from V and 3 bases from J; junction bases left unmatched: 7. The CDR3 is 16 amino acids. The chain's CDR3 is CASAQLAGGNYNEQFF. As DNA, the CDR3 is TGTGCTAGTGCTCAACTAGCGGGGGGCAACTACAATGAGCAGTTCTTC. The variable domain in full, completed from reference TRBV12-5 and TRBJ2-1, reads DARVTQTPRHKVTEMGQEVTMRCQPILGHNTVFWYRQTMMQGLELLAYFRNRAPLDDSGMPKDRFSAEMPDATLATLKIQPSEPRDSAVYFCASAQLAGGNYNEQFFGPGTRLTVL.

This chain links TRBV2 with TRBJ1-1; D is unclear. Between the trimmed V and J ends, which lost 2 bases and 1 base, there was a span of 8 bases. Germline V gene lookup returns CDR1 SNHLY and CDR2 FYNNEI. CDR3 length: 14 amino acids. This CDR3 reads CASSELQTNTEAFF. The CDR3, as DNA: TGTGCCAGCAGTGAACTACAGACGAACACTGAAGCTTTCTTT.

The J gene is TRBJ2-7, the V gene TRBV5-1; 16 nucleotides agree with TRBD2. Trimming took 6 bases from V and 7 from J; bases not matched to a gene: 13. This CDR3 spans 17 amino acids. Germline loops: CDR1 SGHRS, CDR2 YFSETQ. The CDR3 spells CASTFSGTSGGAREQYF. The CDR3 DNA reads TGCGCCAGCACTTTTTCCGGGACTAGCGGGGGGGCTAGGGAGCAGTACTTC.

The V and J genes are TRBV7-9 and TRBJ1-2, with D unclear. The CDR3 is 15 amino acids. Germline loops: CDR1 SEHNR, CDR2 FQNEAQ (reference sequence). Trimming left V 4 bases short and J 4 bases short, with 16 bases between. In DNA, the CDR3 is TGTGCCAGCAGCTCCGGAGCACCCGATTTCTATGGCTACACCTTC. Translated, it gives CASSSGAPDFYGYTF. Full variable domain (rest looked up from reference TRBV7-9 and TRBJ1-2): DTGVSQNPRHKITKRGQNVTFRCDPISEHNRLYWYRQTLGQGPEFLTYFQNEAQLEKSRLLSDRFSAERPKGSFSTLEIQRTEQGDSAMYLCASSSGAPDFYGYTFGSGTRLTVV.

The chain is built from TRBV2 and TRBJ2-2; 9 positions match TRBD1. The V gene end was trimmed by 1 base and the J gene end by 7 bases; junction bases not matched to a gene: 4. Germline values: CDR1 SNHLY, CDR2 FYNNEI. The CDR3 is 15 amino acids. In DNA, the CDR3 is TGTGCCAGCAGTGAAGACAGGGGGCGGGGCGGGGAGCTGTTTTTT. Its translation: CASSEDRGRGGELFF.

This clone was recorded only once. The genes are TRBV2 and TRBJ2-3; D perhaps matches TRBD1 (6 bases). The CDR3 has 15 amino acids. Trimming pared 0 bases from V and 6 bases from J, leaving 13 bases between. The germline gives CDR1 SNHLY, CDR2 FYNNEI. The CDR3 DNA is TGTGCCAGCAGTGAAGCATCAGGGGCGAGGGATACGCAGTATTTT. Translating it yields CASSEASGARDTQYF.

The chain combines TRBV23-1 with TRBJ2-7; D not certain. TRBV23-1 is classed as an ORF, of uncertain function. The germline V and J ends were trimmed by 3 bases and 3 bases, with 6 bases remaining between them. This CDR3 region has 12 residues. In DNA, the CDR3 is TGCGCCAGCAGTCACCAGTACTACGAGCAGTACTTC. It translates to CASSHQYYEQYF.

The chain combines TRBV24-1 with TRBJ2-3, with 10 bases lining up with TRBD1. There are 15 residues in the CDR3. Germline V lookup: CDR1 KGHDR, CDR2 SFDVKD. V shed 3 bases, J shed 3 bases, and the junction held 2 bases outside the gene matches. CDR3 amino acids: CATSDPGQGTDTQYF. For the CDR3, the DNA is TGTGCCACCAGTGATCCGGGACAGGGGACAGATACGCAGTATTTT.

The CDR3 region is CASSEFGTGNEKLFF. CDR3 nucleotides: TGTGCCAGCAGTGAATTTGGGACAGGGAACGAAAAACTGTTTTTT. The rearrangement joins TRBV2 to TRBJ1-4; TRBD1 matches 9 bases. Trimming took 2 bases from V and 8 from J; bases not matched to a gene: 6. CDR3 length equals 15 residues. Per the germline V gene, CDR1 is SNHLY and CDR2 is FYNNEI.

The gene calls are TRBV7-9 and TRBJ2-3; TRBD1 matches at 9 bases. This CDR3 is built from 14 residues. Germline loops: CDR1 SEHNR, CDR2 FQNEAQ (reference sequence). V was pared by 6 bases and J by 5 bases, with 6 bases of the junction left unmatched. CDR3: CASRQQGAGDTQYF. CDR3 in DNA: TGTGCCAGCAGACAACAGGGGGCGGGAGATACGCAGTATTTT.

V gene TRBV18 combines with J gene TRBJ2-7; the match to TRBD2 covers 10 bases. Germline CDR1 and CDR2: KGHSH and LQKENI. The CDR3 is made up of 15 amino acids. V was clipped by 3 bases and J by 2 bases; unmatched bases: 4. CDR3: CASSPQRGGTYEQYF. The CDR3 nucleotides read TGTGCCAGCTCACCCCAGCGGGGGGGAACCTACGAGCAGTACTTC.